This entry lists 24 T cell receptor beta chains sequenced from one sample in a study of T cell responses to AZD1222 COVID-19 vaccine. Sequenced by immunoSEQ multiplex PCR; TCRdb stores in-frame clones only, minus some. The table records some 150,000 clones, around 91% of them present only once. This specimen was peripheral blood, taken on day 0 of AZD1222 vaccination. Source of these receptors: an adult in good health.

This rearrangement joins TRBV5-4 to TRBJ2-7; 15 bases are shared with TRBD2. V lost 4 bases to trimming and J lost 6 bases; unmatched junction nucleotides: 2. The CDR3 totals 14 residues. Germline assignment: CDR1 SGHNT and CDR2 YYREEE (reference sequence). CDR3: CASSPGLAGGEQYF. The CDR3 bases are TGTGCCAGCAGCCCGGGACTAGCGGGAGGCGAGCAGTACTTC.

The CDR3 bases are TGTGCCAGCAGCGAAGGAGACAACCTACCCTACAATGAGCAGTTCTTC. Protein: CASSEGDNLPYNEQFF. The chain combines TRBV7-2 with TRBJ2-1, with unresolved D. Looked up from germline, CDR1 is SGHTA and CDR2 is FQGNSA. The CDR3 has 16 amino acids. Trimming took off 5 bases at V and 2 bases at J, with 16 bases between the two ends.

This chain uses TRBV2 with TRBJ1-1; the D gene is possibly TRBD1 (5 bases). The CDR3 totals 14 residues. CDR1 and CDR2 (germline): SNHLY, FYNNEI. Trimming left V 8 bases short and J 0 bases short, with 13 bases between. The CDR3, as DNA: TGTGCCAGCGGGCGACTGGGGCTGAACACTGAAGCTTTCTTT. It codes for CASGRLGLNTEAFF. The full variable domain, rest sourced from reference TRBV2 and TRBJ1-1, is EPEVTQTPSHQVTQMGQEVILRCVPISNHLYFYWYRQILGQKVEFLVSFYNNEISEKSEIFDDQFSVERPDGSNFTLKIRSTKLEDSAMYFCASGRLGLNTEAFFGQGTRLTVV.

The chain has TRBV28 and TRBJ2-7; the match to TRBD2 covers 9 bases. The CDR3 has 13 amino acids. V was pared by 8 bases and J by 3 bases, with 5 bases of the junction left unmatched. Germline values: CDR1 MDHEN, CDR2 SYDVKM. The CDR3 loop is CASVSGSNYEQYF. In nucleotides, the CDR3 is TGTGCCAGCGTTAGCGGGAGCAACTACGAGCAGTACTTC.

The V and J genes are TRBV6-2 or TRBV6-3 and TRBJ2-1, with D perhaps TRBD1 (6 bases). Germline loops: CDR1 MNHEY, CDR2 SVGEGT. The V gene lost 4 bases and the J gene lost 4 bases, with 11 bases spanning the gap. There are 14 residues in the CDR3. The CDR3 nucleotides are TGTGCCAGCAGTTTAGGACAGCCATACAATGAGCAGTTCTTC. It is translated as CASSLGQPYNEQFF.

The chain uses TRBV18 and TRBJ2-7; D call uncertain. The CDR3 is made up of 13 amino acids. CDR1 and CDR2 (germline): KGHSH, LQKENI. V lost 0 bases to trimming and J lost 2 bases, with 5 bases between them. CDR3 DNA sequence: TGTGCCAGCTCACCACCGAACACCTACGAGCAGTACTTC. This encodes CASSPPNTYEQYF.

This clone was seen just once. V gene TRBV29-1 combines with J gene TRBJ2-1; D is possibly TRBD2 (5 bases). CDR3 length: 13 residues. Germline assignment: CDR1 SQVTM and CDR2 ANQGSEA. V lost 4 bases, J lost 6 bases, and 13 bases lay in between. In nucleotides, the CDR3 is TGCAGCGTTGGTCGGGCTAGCCCCAATGAGCAGTTCTTC. Translated: CSVGRASPNEQFF.

In this sample, this clone turned up once. The rearrangement uses TRBV27 and TRBJ2-1; 7 nucleotides align to TRBD1. CDR3 length: 15 residues. The germline CDR1 and CDR2 sequences are MNHEY and SMNVEV (reference sequence). The junction had 3 bases not matched to a gene; V was cut back by 0 bases and J by 4 bases. The DNA for the CDR3 is TGTGCCAGCAGTTTATCGGGACAGAGATACAATGAGCAGTTCTTC. Its translation is CASSLSGQRYNEQFF.

This chain uses TRBV13 with TRBJ1-2; D might be TRBD1 (5 bases). Trimming cost V 4 bases and J 4 bases, with 7 bases left between them. Germline V lookup: CDR1 PRHDT, CDR2 FYEKMQ (reference sequence). CDR3 length: 12 residues. This chain's CDR3 is CASSSGPYGYTF. The DNA of the CDR3 is TGTGCCAGCAGCTCAGGGCCCTATGGCTACACCTTC.

The chain couples TRBV6-2 or TRBV6-3 to TRBJ1-4; D remains unclear. The germline CDR1 and CDR2 sequences are MNHEY and SVGEGT. Trimming took off 0 bases at V and 8 bases at J, with 19 bases between the two ends. CDR3 length: 17 residues. CDR3 sequence (DNA): TGTGCCAGCAGTTACTCGGCGGATAGCTTATCTGAGGAAAAACTGTTTTTT. It yields the protein CASSYSADSLSEEKLFF.

The chain couples TRBV7-9 to TRBJ2-6; D perhaps matches TRBD1 (5 bases). The ends were cut back, 4 bases at V and 0 bases at J, with 10 bases in the middle. Per germline, CDR1 SEHNR and CDR2 FQNEAQ (reference sequence). The CDR3 extends over 16 amino acids. CDR3 sequence: CASSSRQRSGANVLTF. For the CDR3, the DNA is TGTGCCAGCAGCTCCCGACAGCGCTCTGGGGCCAACGTCCTGACTTTC.

This chain joins TRBV6-2 or TRBV6-3 and TRBJ1-5; D is unresolved. V lost 6 bases to trimming and J lost 0 bases, with 3 bases between them. The CDR3 runs to 12 residues. Germline assignment: CDR1 MNHEY and CDR2 SVGEGT. CDR3 amino acids: CASSHSNQPQHF. The CDR3 DNA is TGTGCCAGCAGCCATAGCAATCAGCCCCAGCATTTT.

J is TRBJ2-3 and V is TRBV10-3; D uncertain. The V gene's germline CDR1 is ENHRY and CDR2 SYGVKD. Trimming pared 0 bases from V and 1 base from J, leaving 11 bases between. This CDR3 is 16 amino acids long. The CDR3 region is CAISESTGFGTDTQYF. The CDR3 coding sequence is TGTGCCATCAGTGAGTCTACTGGGTTCGGCACAGATACGCAGTATTTT.

Concerning this clone itself: Other DNA sequences within the sample encode an identical CDR3. The genes are TRBV19 and TRBJ1-5; D might be TRBD1 (5 bases). In germline, CDR1 is LNHDA, CDR2 SQIVND (reference sequence). This CDR3 has 15 residues. V was trimmed by 3 bases and J by 4 bases, leaving 13 bases between them. CDR3 coding DNA: TGTGCCAGTAGTATTGGAGGGGTGGGGAATCAGCCCCAGCATTTT. Amino acid sequence: CASSIGGVGNQPQHF.

The genes are TRBV4-1 and TRBJ2-5; D unresolved. Germline V gene data show CDR1 as MGHRA and CDR2 as YSYEKL. The length of the CDR3 is 14 residues. With 4 bases removed from V and 2 bases from J, the gap between germline ends came to 11 bases. The CDR3 nucleotides are TGCGCCAGCAGCCCGCAGCCGGGTCAAGAGACCCAGTACTTC. Its protein is CASSPQPGQETQYF.

The J gene is TRBJ1-2, the V gene TRBV30; D is perhaps TRBD1 (5 bases). This CDR3 has 15 residues. V was shortened by 8 bases and J by 2 bases, with 21 bases between the two germline ends. The germline V gene has CDR1 GTSNPN and CDR2 SVGIG (reference sequence). The CDR3 coding sequence is TGTGCCGGCGACGACAGCGGGGACGGGAACTATGGCTACACCTTC. This translates into CAGDDSGDGNYGYTF.

This clone has only one observation. The chain has TRBV3-1 (or the pseudogene TRBV3-2) and TRBJ1-1; the D gene is possibly TRBD1 (5 bases). The germline gives CDR1 LGHDT, CDR2 YNNKEL (reference sequence). CDR3 size: 14 residues. V lost 3 bases to trimming and J lost 5 bases, with 13 bases between them. CDR3 nucleotide sequence: TGTGCCAGCAGCCAGCGGGGCGTCCCTACTGAAGCTTTCTTT. This encodes CASSQRGVPTEAFF.

This clone was found once. The rearrangement links TRBV19 to TRBJ1-5, with 7 bases fitting TRBD1. Germline lookup yields CDR1 LNHDA and CDR2 SQIVND (reference sequence). The J segment lost 6 bases and the V segment lost 5 bases, leaving 10 bases of the junction unmatched. The CDR3 consists of 15 residues. Here the CDR3 reads CASSLRQGGVQPQHF. DNA for the CDR3: TGTGCCAGTAGTTTACGACAGGGTGGAGTTCAGCCCCAGCATTTT.

V and J are TRBV6-2 or TRBV6-3 and TRBJ1-2, with a possible D match to TRBD1 (6 bases). Germline V gene data show CDR1 as MNHEY and CDR2 as SVGEGT. V lost 2 bases, J lost 3 bases, and 31 bases lay in between. The CDR3 runs to 21 residues. The CDR3 loop reads CASSYDREGGISPRSHYGYTF. CDR3 bases: TGTGCCAGCAGTTACGATCGGGAGGGGGGCATCTCGCCGAGATCCCACTATGGCTACACCTTC.

The genes are TRBV21-1 and TRBJ2-1; the table's TRBD2 call for D was not verified on the DNA. TRBV21-1 is labeled a pseudogene. CDR3 length: 17 amino acids. CDR3 nucleotide sequence: TGTGCCAGCAGCCAATATAGCGGGAGGACCTCCTACAATGAGCAGTTCTTC. This gives the protein CASSQYSGRTSYNEQFF.

CDR3 amino acids: CASSLARENTEAFF. The CDR3 bases are TGTGCCAGCAGCTTGGCGCGGGAGAACACTGAAGCTTTCTTT. The J gene is TRBJ1-1, the V gene TRBV5-4; D not certain. This CDR3 has 14 amino acids. Trimming left V 0 bases short and J 1 base short, with 7 bases between. The V gene's germline CDR1 is SGHNT and CDR2 YYREEE (reference sequence).

The V call is TRBV21-1, the J call TRBJ2-1; the D call in the table, TRBD2, was not verified against the DNA. TRBV21-1 is termed a pseudogene. The CDR3 covers 18 residues. The CDR3 region is CASSKVARTRGSYNEQFF. The DNA for the CDR3 is TGTGCCAGCAGCAAAGTGGCCCGGACTCGCGGGAGCTACAATGAGCAGTTCTTC.

V gene TRBV5-6 combines with J gene TRBJ1-5, with TRBD1 as a possible D gene (6 bases). Looked up from germline, CDR1 is SGHDT and CDR2 is YYEEEE. The CDR3 covers 14 residues. V lost 2 bases and J 6 bases, leaving 12 bases between the germline ends. CDR3 in DNA: TGTGCCAGCAGCTTCATGGGAGGGGGTCAGCCCCAGCATTTT. Protein sequence: CASSFMGGGQPQHF.

CDR3 bases: TGTGCCAGCTCCCCCCAAGGGGCGGCGGGGCCCTCTTACGAGCAGTACTTC. Encoded protein: CASSPQGAAGPSYEQYF. The gene calls are TRBV18 and TRBJ2-7; D possibly corresponds to TRBD2 (6 bases). Trimming took off 6 bases at V and 4 bases at J, with 25 bases between the two ends. This CDR3 is built from 17 residues. Per germline, CDR1 KGHSH and CDR2 LQKENI.